The clone carrying this T cell receptor (beta chain) was seen a single time. An end of the junction does not agree with germline; a read error may underlie this. These data belong to a study of CD8 T cells in ankylosing spondylitis. Each CDR3 protein is one row after TCRdb ran MiXCR on the 5' RACE reads. The sample holds around 140,000 distinct CDR3 sequences, 10% to 12% seen once. The CDR3 runs 16 residues. The chain joins TRBV12-3 or TRBV12-4 to TRBJ1-5, with TRBD1 matching over 9 bases. The clonotype originates from a female donor with ankylosing spondylitis or in good health (not recorded which). Sequencing was performed on blood, either unsorted or a sorted T cell fraction (not recorded which). CDR3 sequence: CAGRSQGARGNQSQHF. DNA for the CDR3: TGTGCCGGCAGGTCACAGGGGGCGCGAGGCAATCAGTCCCAGCATTTT.